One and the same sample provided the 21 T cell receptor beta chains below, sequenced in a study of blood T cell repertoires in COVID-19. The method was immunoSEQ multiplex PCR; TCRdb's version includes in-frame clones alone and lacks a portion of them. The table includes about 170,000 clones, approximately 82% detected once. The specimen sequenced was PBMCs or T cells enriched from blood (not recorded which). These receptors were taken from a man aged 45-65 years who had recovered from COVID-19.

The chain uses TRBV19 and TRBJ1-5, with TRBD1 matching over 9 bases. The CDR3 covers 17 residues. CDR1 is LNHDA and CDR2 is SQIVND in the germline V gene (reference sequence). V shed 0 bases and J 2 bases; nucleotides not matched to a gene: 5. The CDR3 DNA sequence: TGTGCCAGTAGTATAGAGACAGGGGGAAGTGGCAATCAGCCCCAGCATTTT. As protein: CASSIETGGSGNQPQHF.

CDR3 DNA: TGTGCCAGCAGCCACCGGGGGGGACACGGGAACTATGGCTACACCTTC. Amino acid sequence: CASSHRGGHGNYGYTF. The chain uses TRBV7-2 and TRBJ1-2, with a possible D match to TRBD1 (6 bases). The length of the CDR3 is 16 residues. With 5 bases removed from V and 2 bases from J, the gap between germline ends came to 18 bases. Germline values: CDR1 SGHTA, CDR2 FQGNSA.

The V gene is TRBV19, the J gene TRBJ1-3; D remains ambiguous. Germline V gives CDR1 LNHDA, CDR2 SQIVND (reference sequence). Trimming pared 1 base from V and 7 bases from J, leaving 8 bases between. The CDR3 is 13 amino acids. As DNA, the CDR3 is TGTGCCAGTAGTATAGGGTCGAGGAACACCATATATTTT. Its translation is CASSIGSRNTIYF.

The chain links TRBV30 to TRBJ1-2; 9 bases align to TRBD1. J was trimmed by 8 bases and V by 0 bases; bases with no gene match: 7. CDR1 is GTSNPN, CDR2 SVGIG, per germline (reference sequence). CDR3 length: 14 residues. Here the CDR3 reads CAWSVSGTGFGYTF. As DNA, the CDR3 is TGTGCCTGGAGTGTCTCCGGGACAGGGTTCGGCTACACCTTC.

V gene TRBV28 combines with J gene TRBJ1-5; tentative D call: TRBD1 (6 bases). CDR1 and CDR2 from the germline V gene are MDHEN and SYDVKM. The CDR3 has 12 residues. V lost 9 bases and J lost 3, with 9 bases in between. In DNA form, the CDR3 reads TGTGCCAGTAACAGGGACAATCAGCCCCAGCATTTT. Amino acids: CASNRDNQPQHF.

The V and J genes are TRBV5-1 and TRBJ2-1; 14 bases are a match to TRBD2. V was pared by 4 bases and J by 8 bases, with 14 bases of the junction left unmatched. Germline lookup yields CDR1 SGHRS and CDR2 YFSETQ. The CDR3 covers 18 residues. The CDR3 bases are TGCGCCAGCAGCACGGGACTAGCGGGGGTGGGACCGACCGATGAGCAGTTCTTC. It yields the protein CASSTGLAGVGPTDEQFF.

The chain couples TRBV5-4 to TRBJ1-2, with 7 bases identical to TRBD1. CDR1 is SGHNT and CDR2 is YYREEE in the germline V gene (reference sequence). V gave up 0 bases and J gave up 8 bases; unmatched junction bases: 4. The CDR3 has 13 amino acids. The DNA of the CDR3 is TGTGCCAGCAGCTTGGTAGGGGGCAGCGGCTACACCTTC. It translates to CASSLVGGSGYTF.

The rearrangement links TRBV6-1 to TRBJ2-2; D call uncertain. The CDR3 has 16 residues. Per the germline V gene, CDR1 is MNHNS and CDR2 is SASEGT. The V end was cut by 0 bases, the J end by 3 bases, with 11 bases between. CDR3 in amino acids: CASSEARHPDTGELFF. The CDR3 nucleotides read TGTGCCAGCAGTGAAGCGCGGCATCCGGACACCGGGGAGCTGTTTTTT.

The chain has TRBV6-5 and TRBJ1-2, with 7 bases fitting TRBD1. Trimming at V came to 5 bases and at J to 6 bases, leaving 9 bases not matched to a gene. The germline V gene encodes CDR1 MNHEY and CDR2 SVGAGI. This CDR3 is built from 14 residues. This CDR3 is CASSTRQGRDGYTF. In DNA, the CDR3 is TGTGCCAGCAGTACCCGACAGGGAAGGGATGGCTACACCTTC.

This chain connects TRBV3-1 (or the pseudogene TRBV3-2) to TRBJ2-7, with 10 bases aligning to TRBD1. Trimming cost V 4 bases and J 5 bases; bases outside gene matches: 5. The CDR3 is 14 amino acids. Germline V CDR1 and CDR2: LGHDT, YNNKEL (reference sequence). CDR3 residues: CASSPRQGADEQYF. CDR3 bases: TGTGCCAGCAGCCCTAGACAGGGGGCGGACGAGCAGTACTTC.

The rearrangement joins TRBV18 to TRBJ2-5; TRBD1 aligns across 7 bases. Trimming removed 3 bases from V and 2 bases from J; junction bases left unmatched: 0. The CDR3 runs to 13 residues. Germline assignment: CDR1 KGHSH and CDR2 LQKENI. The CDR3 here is CASSPTGQETQYF. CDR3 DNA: TGTGCCAGCTCACCGACAGGGCAAGAGACCCAGTACTTC.

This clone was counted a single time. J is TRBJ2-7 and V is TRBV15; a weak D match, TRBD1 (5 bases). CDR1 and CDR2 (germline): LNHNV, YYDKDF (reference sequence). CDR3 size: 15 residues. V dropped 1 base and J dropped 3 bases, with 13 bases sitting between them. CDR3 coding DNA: TGTGCCACCAGCAGAGTTCAGGGCAGCAGCTACGAGCAGTACTTC. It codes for CATSRVQGSSYEQYF.

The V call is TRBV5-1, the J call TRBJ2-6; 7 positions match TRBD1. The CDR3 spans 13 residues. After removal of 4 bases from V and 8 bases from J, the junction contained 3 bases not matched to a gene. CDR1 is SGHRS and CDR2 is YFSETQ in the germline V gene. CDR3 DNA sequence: TGCGCCAGCAGCCCGACAGGGCCCAACGTCCTGACTTTC. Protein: CASSPTGPNVLTF.

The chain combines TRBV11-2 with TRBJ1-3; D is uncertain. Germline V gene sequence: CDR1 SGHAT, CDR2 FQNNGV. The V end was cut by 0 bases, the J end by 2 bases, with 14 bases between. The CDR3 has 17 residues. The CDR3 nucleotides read TGTGCCAGCAGCTTAGAACGGGAGGTGATCCCTGGAAACACCATATATTTT. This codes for CASSLEREVIPGNTIYF.

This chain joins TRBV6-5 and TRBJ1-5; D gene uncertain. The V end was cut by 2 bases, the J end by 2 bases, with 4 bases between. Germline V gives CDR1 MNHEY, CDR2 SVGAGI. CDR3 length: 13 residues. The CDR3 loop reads CASSYQGNQPQHF. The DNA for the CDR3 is TGTGCCAGCAGTTACCAGGGCAATCAGCCCCAGCATTTT.

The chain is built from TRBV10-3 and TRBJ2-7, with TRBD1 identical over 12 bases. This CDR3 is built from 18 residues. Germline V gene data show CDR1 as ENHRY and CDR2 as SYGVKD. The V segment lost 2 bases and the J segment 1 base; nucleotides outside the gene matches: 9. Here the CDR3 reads CAISEPGTGGPRSYEQYF. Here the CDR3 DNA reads TGTGCCATCAGTGAGCCCGGGACAGGGGGCCCTCGGTCCTACGAGCAGTACTTC.

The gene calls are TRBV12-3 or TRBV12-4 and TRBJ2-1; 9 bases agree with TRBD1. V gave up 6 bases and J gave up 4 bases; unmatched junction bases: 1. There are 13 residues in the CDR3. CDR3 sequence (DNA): TGTGCCAGCAGGACAGGGGGATACAATGAGCAGTTCTTC. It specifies CASRTGGYNEQFF.

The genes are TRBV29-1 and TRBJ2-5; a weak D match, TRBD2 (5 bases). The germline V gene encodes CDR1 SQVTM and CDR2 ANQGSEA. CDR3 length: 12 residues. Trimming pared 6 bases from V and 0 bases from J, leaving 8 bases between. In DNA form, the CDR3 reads TGCAGCGTCTCCGGGAACCAAGAGACCCAGTACTTC. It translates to CSVSGNQETQYF.

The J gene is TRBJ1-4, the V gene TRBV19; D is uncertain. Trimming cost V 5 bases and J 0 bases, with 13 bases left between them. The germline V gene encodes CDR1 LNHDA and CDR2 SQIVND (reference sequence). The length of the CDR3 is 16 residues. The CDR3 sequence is CASSPRRGSTNEKLFF. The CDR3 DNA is TGTGCCAGTAGTCCCCGCCGGGGTTCAACTAATGAAAAACTGTTTTTT.

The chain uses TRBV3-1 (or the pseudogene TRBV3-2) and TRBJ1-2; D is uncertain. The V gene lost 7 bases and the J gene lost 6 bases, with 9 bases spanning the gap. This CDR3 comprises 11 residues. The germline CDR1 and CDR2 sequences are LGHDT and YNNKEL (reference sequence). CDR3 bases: TGTGCCAGCAAGGGAGGCGATGGCTACACCTTC. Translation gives CASKGGDGYTF.

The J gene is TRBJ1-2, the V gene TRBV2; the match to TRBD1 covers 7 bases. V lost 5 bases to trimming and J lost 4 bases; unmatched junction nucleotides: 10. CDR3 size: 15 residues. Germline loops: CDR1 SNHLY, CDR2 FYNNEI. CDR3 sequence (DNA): TGTGCCAGCAGTTCCTTGGGACAGAAATCCTATGGCTACACCTTC. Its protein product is CASSSLGQKSYGYTF.